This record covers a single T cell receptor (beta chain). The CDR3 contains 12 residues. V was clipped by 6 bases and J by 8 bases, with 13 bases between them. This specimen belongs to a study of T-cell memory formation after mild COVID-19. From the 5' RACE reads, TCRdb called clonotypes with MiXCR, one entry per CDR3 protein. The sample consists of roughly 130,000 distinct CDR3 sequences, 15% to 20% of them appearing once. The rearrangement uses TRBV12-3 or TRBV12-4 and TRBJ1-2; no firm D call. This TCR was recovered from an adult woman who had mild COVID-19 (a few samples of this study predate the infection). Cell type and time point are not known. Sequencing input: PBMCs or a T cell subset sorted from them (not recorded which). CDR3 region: CASRQPPGGYTF. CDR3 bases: TGTGCCAGCAGACAACCACCCGGGGGCTACACCTTC.